This T cell receptor (beta chain) was recorded in a study of shared clonotypes between healthy human individuals. On the study more broadly: Each donor contributed plates that comprised three CD4 naive, three CD4 memory, two CD8 naive and one CD8 memory.

Study-level findings and limits: Among non-shared clonotypes, generation probabilities were lower than among those shared by all four donors.

Healthy and HIV-negative, the adult donors had no recent acute infections or vaccinations. About this clone: The antigen is unknown.

The germline V gene has CDR1 KGHSH and CDR2 LQKENI. The germline V and J ends were trimmed by 8 bases and 3 bases, with 14 bases remaining between them. The CDR3 sequence is 14 residues long. Sequenced by immunoSEQ multiplex PCR; TCRdb stores in-frame clones only, minus some. The repertoire holds about 2.4 million clones, 90% to 95% seen once, with roughly 0.39% in the top ten. Sample: naive CD4+ T cells from PBMCs. The subset denotes: CD45RA+ positively selected. This clonotype was obtained from a man between 18 and 29 years old in good health. Some clones in this sample may be carry-over from other donors' samples. The chain couples TRBV18 to TRBJ1-5, with D hard to call. In nucleotides, the CDR3 is TGTGCCAGCCGAAAAACAGCGAACAATCAGCCCCAGCATTTT. This encodes CASRKTANNQPQHF.